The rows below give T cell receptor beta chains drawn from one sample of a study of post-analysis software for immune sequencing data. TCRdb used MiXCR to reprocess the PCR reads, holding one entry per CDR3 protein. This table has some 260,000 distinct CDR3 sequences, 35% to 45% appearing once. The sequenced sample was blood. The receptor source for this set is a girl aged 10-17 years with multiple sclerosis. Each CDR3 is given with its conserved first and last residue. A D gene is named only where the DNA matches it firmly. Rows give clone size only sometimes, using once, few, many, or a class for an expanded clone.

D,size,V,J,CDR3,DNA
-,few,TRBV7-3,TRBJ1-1,CASSPSDRLNTEAFF,TGTGCCAGCAGCCCCTCCGACAGGTTGAACACTGAAGCTTTCTTT
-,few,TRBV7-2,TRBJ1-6,CASSLALEPPHF,TGTGCCAGCAGCTTAGCGCTCGAACCCCCCCACTTT
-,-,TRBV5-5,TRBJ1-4,CANSPMGAANEKLFF,TGTGCCAACAGCCCGATGGGGGCGGCTAATGAAAAACTGTTTTTT
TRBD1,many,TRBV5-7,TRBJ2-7,CASSHHRGLYPYEQYF,TGTGCCAGCAGCCACCACAGGGGGCTTTATCCTTACGAGCAGTACTTC
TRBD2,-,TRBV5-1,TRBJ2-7,CASSMTSAYEQYF,TGCGCCAGCAGCATGACTAGCGCCTACGAGCAGTACTTC
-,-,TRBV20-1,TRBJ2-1,CSAGEFEQFF,TGCAGTGCTGGGGAGTTTGAGCAGTTCTTC
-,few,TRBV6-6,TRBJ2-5,CASSRGREETQYF,TGTGCCAGTAGTCGAGGCAGGGAGGAGACCCAGTACTTC
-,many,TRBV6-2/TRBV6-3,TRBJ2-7,CASSSQAYEQYF,TGTGCCAGCAGTTCCCAAGCCTACGAGCAGTACTTC
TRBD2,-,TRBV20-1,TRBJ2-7,CSARILAGTLYEQYF,TGCAGTGCTAGAATCCTAGCGGGGACCCTATACGAGCAGTACTTC
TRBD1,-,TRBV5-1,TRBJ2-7,CASSGGAGGNEQYF,TGCGCCAGCAGCGGAGGGGCAGGGGGCAACGAGCAGTACTTC
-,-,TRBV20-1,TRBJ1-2,CSARTGTQGGYTF,TGCAGTGCCAGAACAGGGACCCAGGGAGGCTACACCTTC
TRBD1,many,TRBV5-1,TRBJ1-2,CASSSDRAGYGYTF,TGCGCCAGCAGCTCAGACAGGGCCGGCTATGGCTACACCTTC
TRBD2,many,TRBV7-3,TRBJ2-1,CASSLRGLVPNEQFF,TGTGCCAGCAGCTTACGTGGACTAGTCCCCAATGAGCAGTTCTTC
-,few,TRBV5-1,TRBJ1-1,CASSLQGGGNTEAFF,TGCGCCAGCAGCTTACAGGGTGGGGGGAACACTGAAGCTTTCTTT
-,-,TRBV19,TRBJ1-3,CASSTRTAQGNTIYF,TGTGCCAGTAGTACCCGGACAGCGCAAGGAAACACCATATATTTT
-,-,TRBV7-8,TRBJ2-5,CAGSSDFRYF,TGTGCCGGCAGCTCGGACTTCCGGTACTTC
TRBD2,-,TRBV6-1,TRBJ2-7,CASRAELAGARYEQYF,TGTGCCAGCAGAGCCGAACTAGCGGGGGCCCGCTACGAGCAGTACTTC
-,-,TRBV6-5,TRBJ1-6,CASSYSGRATYNSPLHF,TGTGCCAGCAGTTACTCGGGCAGGGCCACCTATAATTCACCCCTCCACTTT
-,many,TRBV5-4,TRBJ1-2,CASSRERGDDYGYTF,TGTGCCAGCAGTCGGGAACGGGGTGACGACTATGGCTACACCTTC
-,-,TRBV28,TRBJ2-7,CASRGSGGPYEQYF,TGTGCCAGCAGGGGGTCAGGGGGGCCCTACGAGCAGTACTTC
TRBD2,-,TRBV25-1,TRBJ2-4,CASSGQTSGRDLAKNIQYF,TGTGCCAGCAGTGGCCAGACTAGCGGGAGGGATCTAGCCAAAAACATTCAGTACTTC
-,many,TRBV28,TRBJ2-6,CASSLAGVANVLTF,TGTGCCAGCAGTTTAGCAGGTGTGGCCAACGTCCTGACTTTC